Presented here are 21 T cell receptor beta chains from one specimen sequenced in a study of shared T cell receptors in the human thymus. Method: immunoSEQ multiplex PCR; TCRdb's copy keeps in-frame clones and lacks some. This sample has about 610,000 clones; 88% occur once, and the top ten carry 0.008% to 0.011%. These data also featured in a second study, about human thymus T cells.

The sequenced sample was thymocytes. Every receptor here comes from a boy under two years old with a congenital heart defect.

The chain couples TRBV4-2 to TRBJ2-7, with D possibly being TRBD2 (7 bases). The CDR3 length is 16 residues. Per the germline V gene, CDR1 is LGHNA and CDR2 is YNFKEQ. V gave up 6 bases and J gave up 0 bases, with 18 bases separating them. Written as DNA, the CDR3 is TGTGCCAGCAGACGAGGGGGGGGACCCCTCTCCTACGAGCAGTACTTC. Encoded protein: CASRRGGGPLSYEQYF.

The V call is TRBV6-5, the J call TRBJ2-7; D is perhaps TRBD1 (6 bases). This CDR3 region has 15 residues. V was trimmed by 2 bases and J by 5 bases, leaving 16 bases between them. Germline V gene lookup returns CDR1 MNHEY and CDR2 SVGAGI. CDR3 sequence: CASSYGAGVVDEQYF. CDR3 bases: TGTGCCAGCAGTTACGGGGCAGGGGTGGTCGACGAGCAGTACTTC.

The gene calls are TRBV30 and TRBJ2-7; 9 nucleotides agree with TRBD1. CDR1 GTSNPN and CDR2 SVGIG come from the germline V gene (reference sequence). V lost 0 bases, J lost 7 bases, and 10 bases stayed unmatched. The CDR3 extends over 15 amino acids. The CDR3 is CAWSVRWDRVGEQYF. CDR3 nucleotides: TGTGCCTGGAGTGTACGGTGGGACAGGGTAGGGGAGCAGTACTTC.

DNA of the CDR3: TGTGCCAGCTCAAAGACAGGGGGCACTGAAGCTTTCTTT. Its protein product is CASSKTGGTEAFF. The J gene is TRBJ1-1, the V gene TRBV14; 9 bases are shared with TRBD1. The germline V gene encodes CDR1 SGHDN and CDR2 FVKESK. V lost 8 bases, J lost 4 bases, and 5 bases stayed unmatched. The CDR3 loop spans 13 amino acids. Looking up the rest from reference TRBV14 and TRBJ1-1 gives the full variable domain: EAGVTQFPSHSVIEKGQTVTLRCDPISGHDNLYWYRRVMGKEIKFLLHFVKESKQDESGMPNNRFLAERTGGTYSTLKVQPAELEDSGVYFCASSKTGGTEAFFGQGTRLTVV.

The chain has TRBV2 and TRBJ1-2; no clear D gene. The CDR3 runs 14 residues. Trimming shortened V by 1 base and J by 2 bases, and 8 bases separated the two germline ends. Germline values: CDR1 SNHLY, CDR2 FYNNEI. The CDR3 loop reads CASSEGAANYGYTF. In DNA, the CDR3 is TGTGCCAGCAGTGAAGGGGCAGCCAACTATGGCTACACCTTC.

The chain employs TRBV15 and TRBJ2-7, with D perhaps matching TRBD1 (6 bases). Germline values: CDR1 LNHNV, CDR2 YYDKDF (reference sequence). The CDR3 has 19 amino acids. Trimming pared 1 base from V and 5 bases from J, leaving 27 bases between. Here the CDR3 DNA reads TGTGCCACCAGCAGAGGAGTCCTGCAGAGGCCCAGGGGTCTCCACGAGCAGTACTTC. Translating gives CATSRGVLQRPRGLHEQYF.

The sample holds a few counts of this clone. CDR3 nucleotide sequence: TGTGCCAGCAGCTCACCCGGGACAGGCATCTCTGGGGCCAACGTCCTGACTTTC. It codes for CASSSPGTGISGANVLTF. The chain combines TRBV11-1 with TRBJ2-6; 8 positions match TRBD1. The CDR3 is 18 residues long. CDR1 is SGHAT and CDR2 is FQDESV in the germline V gene (reference sequence). J lost 0 bases, V lost 4 bases, and 8 bases had no gene match.

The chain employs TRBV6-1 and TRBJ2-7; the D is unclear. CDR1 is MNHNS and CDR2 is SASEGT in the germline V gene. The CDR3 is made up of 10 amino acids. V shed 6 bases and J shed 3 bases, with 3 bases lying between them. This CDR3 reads CASSGYEQYF. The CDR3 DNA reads TGTGCCAGCAGCGGCTACGAGCAGTACTTC.

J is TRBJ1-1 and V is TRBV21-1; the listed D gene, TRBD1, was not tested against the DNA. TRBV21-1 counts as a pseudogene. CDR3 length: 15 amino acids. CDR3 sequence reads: CASTPDRGRDTEAFF. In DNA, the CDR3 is TGTGCCAGCACCCCGGACAGGGGGCGAGACACTGAAGCTTTCTTT.

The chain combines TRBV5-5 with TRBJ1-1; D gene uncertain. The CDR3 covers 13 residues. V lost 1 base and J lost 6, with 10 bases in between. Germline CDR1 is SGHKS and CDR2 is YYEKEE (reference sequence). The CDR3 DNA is TGTGCCAGCAGCTTGACCGAGGTACCTGAAGCTTTCTTT. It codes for CASSLTEVPEAFF. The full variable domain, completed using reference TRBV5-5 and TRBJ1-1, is DAGVTQSPTHLIKTRGQQVTLRCSPISGHKSVSWYQQVLGQGPQFIFQYYEKEERGRGNFPDRFSARQFPNYSSELNVNALLLGDSALYLCASSLTEVPEAFFGQGTRLTVV.

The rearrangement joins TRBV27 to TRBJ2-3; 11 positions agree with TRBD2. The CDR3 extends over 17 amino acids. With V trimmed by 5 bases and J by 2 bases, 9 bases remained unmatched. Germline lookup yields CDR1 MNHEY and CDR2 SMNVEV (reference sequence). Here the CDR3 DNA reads TGTGCCAGCAGTGCGCCGGGACTAGCGGCCTTCACAGATACGCAGTATTTT. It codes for CASSAPGLAAFTDTQYF.

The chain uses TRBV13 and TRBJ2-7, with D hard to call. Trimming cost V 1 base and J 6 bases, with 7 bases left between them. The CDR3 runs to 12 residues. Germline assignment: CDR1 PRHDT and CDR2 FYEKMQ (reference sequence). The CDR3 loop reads CASSLVSGEQYF. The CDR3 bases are TGTGCCAGCAGCTTAGTGTCCGGCGAGCAGTACTTC.

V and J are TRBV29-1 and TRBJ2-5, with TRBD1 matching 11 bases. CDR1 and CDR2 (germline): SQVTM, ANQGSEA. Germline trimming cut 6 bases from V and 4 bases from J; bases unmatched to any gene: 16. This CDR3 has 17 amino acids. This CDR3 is CSVDRGQRREGAETQYF. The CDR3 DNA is TGCAGCGTGGACAGGGGGCAAAGGCGGGAGGGTGCAGAGACCCAGTACTTC. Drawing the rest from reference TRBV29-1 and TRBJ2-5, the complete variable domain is SAVISQKPSRDICQRGTSLTIQCQVDSQVTMMFWYRQQPGQSLTLIATANQGSEATYESGFVIDKFPISRPNLTFSTLTVSNMSPEDSSIYLCSVDRGQRREGAETQYFGPGTRLLVL.

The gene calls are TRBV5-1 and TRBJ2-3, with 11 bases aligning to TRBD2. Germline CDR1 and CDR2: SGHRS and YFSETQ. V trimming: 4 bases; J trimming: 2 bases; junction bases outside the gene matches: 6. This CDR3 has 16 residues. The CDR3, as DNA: TGCGCCAGCAGCCGGGGGACTAGCGGAGACACAGATACGCAGTATTTT. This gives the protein CASSRGTSGDTDTQYF.

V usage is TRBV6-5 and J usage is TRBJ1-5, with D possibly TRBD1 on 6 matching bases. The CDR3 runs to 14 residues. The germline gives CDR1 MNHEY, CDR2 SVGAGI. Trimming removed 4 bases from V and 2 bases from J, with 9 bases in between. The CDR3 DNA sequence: TGTGCCAGCAGTTCCCGACAGGGCAATCAGCCCCAGCATTTT. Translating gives CASSSRQGNQPQHF.

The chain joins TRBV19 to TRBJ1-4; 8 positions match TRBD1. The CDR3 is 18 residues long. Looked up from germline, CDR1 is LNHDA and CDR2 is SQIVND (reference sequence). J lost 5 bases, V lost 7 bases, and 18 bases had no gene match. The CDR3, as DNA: TGTGCCAGTATAACGGGGGACAGGCCACTTTCTCGGAATGAAAAACTGTTTTTT. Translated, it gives CASITGDRPLSRNEKLFF.

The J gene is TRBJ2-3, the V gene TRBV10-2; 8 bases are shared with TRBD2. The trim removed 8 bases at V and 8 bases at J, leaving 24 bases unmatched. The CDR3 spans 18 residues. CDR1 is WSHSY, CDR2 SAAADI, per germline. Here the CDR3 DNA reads TGCGCCAGCCAACAGGCTAGCGGGCTACTGCCTTCACAGTGTACGCAGTATTTT. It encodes CASQQASGLLPSQCTQYF.

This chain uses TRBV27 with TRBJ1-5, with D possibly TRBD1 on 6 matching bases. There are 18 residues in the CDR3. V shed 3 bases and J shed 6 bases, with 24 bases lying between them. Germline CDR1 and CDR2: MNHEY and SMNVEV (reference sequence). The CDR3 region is CASSFSTWGGGQGQPQHF. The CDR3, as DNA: TGTGCCAGCAGTTTCTCTACCTGGGGCGGGGGGCAGGGTCAGCCCCAGCATTTT.

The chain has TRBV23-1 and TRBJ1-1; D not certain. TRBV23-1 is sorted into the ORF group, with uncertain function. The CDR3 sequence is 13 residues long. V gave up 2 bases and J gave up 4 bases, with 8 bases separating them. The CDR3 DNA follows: TGCGCCAGCAGTCAAGCGGGAGGCACTGAAGCTTTCTTT. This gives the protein CASSQAGGTEAFF.

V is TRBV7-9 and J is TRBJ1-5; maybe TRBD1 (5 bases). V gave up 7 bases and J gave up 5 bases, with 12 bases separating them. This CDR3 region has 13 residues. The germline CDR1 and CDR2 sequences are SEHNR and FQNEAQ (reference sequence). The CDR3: CASTGGVHQPQHF. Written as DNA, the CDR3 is TGTGCCAGCACGGGGGGGGTCCATCAGCCCCAGCATTTT.

CDR3 in DNA: TGTGCCAGCAGCCAGCGGGCGGGAGTCAAGCAGTATTTT. It encodes CASSQRAGVKQYF. The chain links TRBV27 to TRBJ2-3; 7 positions match TRBD2. The CDR3 consists of 13 residues. CDR1 is MNHEY, CDR2 SMNVEV, per germline (reference sequence). V dropped 6 bases and J dropped 11; count of bases not matched to a gene: 11.